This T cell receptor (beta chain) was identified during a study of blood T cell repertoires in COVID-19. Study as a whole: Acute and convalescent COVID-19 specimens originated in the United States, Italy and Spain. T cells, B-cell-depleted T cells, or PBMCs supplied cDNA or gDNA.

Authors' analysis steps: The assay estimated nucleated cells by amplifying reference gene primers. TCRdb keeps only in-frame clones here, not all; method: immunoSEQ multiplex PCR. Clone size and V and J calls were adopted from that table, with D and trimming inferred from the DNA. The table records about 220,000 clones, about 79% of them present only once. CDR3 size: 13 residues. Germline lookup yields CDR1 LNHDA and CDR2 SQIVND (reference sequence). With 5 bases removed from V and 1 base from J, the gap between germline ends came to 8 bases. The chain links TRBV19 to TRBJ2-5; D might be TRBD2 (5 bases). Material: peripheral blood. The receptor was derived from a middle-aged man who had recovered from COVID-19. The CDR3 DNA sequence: TGTGCCAGTAGTGGCGGGCGCCAAGAGACCCAGTACTTC. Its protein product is CASSGGRQETQYF.